One TCR beta chain is described in this entry. Its antigen is currently unknown. Germline V gene data show CDR1 as MGHDK and CDR2 as SYGVNS. V was cut by 3 bases and J by 2 bases, with 10 bases left in between. CDR3 length: 14 amino acids. The data belong to a study of shared clonotypes between healthy human individuals. The overall study: Every donor yielded three CD4 naive, three CD4 memory, two CD8 naive and one CD8 memory plate. Study conclusions and caveats: Only blood underwent sampling, and tissue repertoires likely differ. Around 5.3% of naive CD4 clonotypes were shared across four donors. The study's rarefaction showed incomplete sorted-subset sequencing despite large depth.

The method was immunoSEQ multiplex PCR; TCRdb's version includes in-frame clones alone and lacks a portion of them. This table has approximately 2.1 million clones, over 90% appearing once. The sequence derives from a man younger than 30 in good health. Some clones in this sample may be carry-over from other donors' samples. The sample comprised naive CD4+ T cells from PBMCs. Described subset: CD45RA+ positively selected. The chain uses TRBV25-1 and TRBJ1-1, with D possibly TRBD1 on 6 matching bases. CDR3 amino acids: CASSDSGVNTEAFF. CDR3 bases: TGTGCCAGCAGTGATTCAGGGGTTAACACTGAAGCTTTCTTT.